The next 14 T cell receptor beta chains were all read from a single sample in a study of blood T cell repertoires in COVID-19. Clones were read by immunoSEQ multiplex PCR, and TCRdb kept only the in-frame ones, dropping some. The data hold fewer than 350,000 clones, with about 89% observed a single time. The sample consisted of PBMCs or T cells enriched from blood (not recorded which). All receptors derive from a woman between 40 and 50 years old who had recovered from COVID-19.

The chain recombines TRBV3-1 (or the pseudogene TRBV3-2) with TRBJ1-2; D is perhaps TRBD1 (5 bases). There are 14 residues in the CDR3. CDR1 is LGHDT and CDR2 is YNNKEL in the germline V gene (reference sequence). V lost 0 bases, J lost 6 bases, and 11 bases lay in between. The CDR3 DNA reads TGTGCCAGCAGCCAAGAAACAGGCCGTAATGGCTACACCTTC. It yields the protein CASSQETGRNGYTF.

V usage is TRBV19 and J usage is TRBJ1-1; no reliable D call. The CDR3 is 15 amino acids. The ends were cut back, 3 bases at V and 4 bases at J, with 15 bases in the middle. Germline loops: CDR1 LNHDA, CDR2 SQIVND (reference sequence). The CDR3 sequence is CASSIPPSPRTEAFF. CDR3 bases: TGTGCCAGTAGTATTCCCCCGTCCCCCCGCACTGAAGCTTTCTTT.

This clone has only a few counts. The J gene is TRBJ1-2, the V gene TRBV11-2; perhaps TRBD1 as D (5 bases). CDR3 length equals 15 residues. Germline CDR1 and CDR2: SGHAT and FQNNGV. Trimming left V 2 bases short and J 2 bases short, with 12 bases between. The CDR3, as DNA: TGTGCCAGCAGCTTATTCCCAGGGTACAACTATGGCTACACCTTC. Its translation is CASSLFPGYNYGYTF.

This chain uses TRBV14 with TRBJ2-3; the D gene is possibly TRBD1 (5 bases). CDR3 length: 15 amino acids. V lost 0 bases to trimming and J lost 6 bases, with 13 bases between them. The germline V gene encodes CDR1 SGHDN and CDR2 FVKESK. The CDR3 is CASSQDLKGADTQYF. DNA of the CDR3: TGTGCCAGCAGCCAAGATCTAAAAGGGGCTGATACGCAGTATTTT.

The chain recombines TRBV5-1 with TRBJ2-5; D perhaps matches TRBD1 (5 bases). V shed 2 bases and J shed 2 bases, with 7 bases lying between them. Per the germline V gene, CDR1 is SGHRS and CDR2 is YFSETQ. CDR3 size: 13 residues. The CDR3 protein is CASSFDSQETQYF. The CDR3 nucleotides are TGCGCCAGCAGCTTTGACAGTCAAGAGACCCAGTACTTC.

This clone was detected only a few times. The chain uses TRBV12-5 and TRBJ1-2; D is undetermined. Germline CDR1 reads LGHNT; CDR2 reads FRNRAP. V lost 3 bases and J lost 0, with 11 bases in between. The CDR3 runs 15 residues. The CDR3 loop is CASGFLQRPNYGYTF. The CDR3 DNA reads as TGTGCTAGTGGTTTCTTACAGCGGCCTAACTATGGCTACACCTTC.

The rearrangement uses TRBV9 and TRBJ2-2; the match to TRBD2 covers 8 bases. CDR3 length: 18 residues. V lost 0 bases, J lost 2 bases, and 9 bases stayed unmatched. Germline loops: CDR1 SGDLS, CDR2 YYNGEE. CDR3 DNA sequence: TGTGCCAGCAGCGTAGGCGGGGGGCCGATTATAAACACCGGGGAGCTGTTTTTT. This gives the protein CASSVGGGPIINTGELFF.

CDR3 DNA: TGTGCCAGCAGCGCCTCCCCGTGGCAGACTGAAGCTTTCTTT. This encodes CASSASPWQTEAFF. The gene calls are TRBV9 and TRBJ1-1; no reliable D call. With 3 bases removed from V and 5 bases from J, the gap between germline ends came to 14 bases. There are 14 residues in the CDR3. CDR1 and CDR2 from the germline V gene are SGDLS and YYNGEE.

This clone was observed a single time. J is TRBJ2-1 and V is TRBV5-1, with 13 bases identical to TRBD2. Unmatched junction bases numbered 6, after V lost 3 bases and J lost 0 bases. Germline assignment: CDR1 SGHRS and CDR2 YFSETQ. The CDR3 sequence is 18 residues long. The CDR3 loop is CASSYRTSGSSSYNEQFF. In nucleotides, the CDR3 is TGCGCCAGCAGCTACAGGACTAGCGGGAGCAGCTCCTACAATGAGCAGTTCTTC.

V is TRBV7-2 and J is TRBJ1-1; maybe TRBD1 (5 bases). Germline CDR1 and CDR2: SGHTA and FQGNSA. V lost 3 bases, J lost 5 bases, and 13 bases lay in between. The CDR3 length is 14 residues. As DNA, the CDR3 is TGTGCCAGCAGCTTGGGGCAGCATGGGACTGAAGCTTTCTTT. It translates to CASSLGQHGTEAFF.

The chain couples TRBV29-1 to TRBJ1-1; 9 bases map to TRBD1. CDR3 size: 12 residues. Germline values: CDR1 SQVTM, CDR2 ANQGSEA. V lost 7 bases and J lost 3; bases outside the gene matches: 3. CDR3 bases: TGCAGCGCCTGGGACAGGGACACTGAAGCTTTCTTT. This gives the protein CSAWDRDTEAFF.

The chain employs TRBV28 and TRBJ2-7; 7 nucleotides align to TRBD1. CDR3 length: 14 amino acids. Germline-derived CDR1 and CDR2 are MDHEN and SYDVKM. The J segment lost 2 bases and the V segment lost 2 bases, leaving 3 bases of the junction unmatched. CDR3 residues: CASSLMGQTYEQYF. In DNA form, the CDR3 reads TGTGCCAGCAGTTTAATGGGACAGACCTACGAGCAGTACTTC. Combining the CDR3 with reference TRBV28 and TRBJ2-7 gives the whole variable domain DVKVTQSSRYLVKRTGEKVFLECVQDMDHENMFWYRQDPGLGLRLIYFSYDVKMKEKGDIPEGYSVSREKKERFSLILESASTNQTSMYLCASSLMGQTYEQYFGPGTRLTVT.

A few counts support this clone. The chain has TRBV5-1 and TRBJ2-7; 10 nucleotides match TRBD1. Germline CDR1 and CDR2: SGHRS and YFSETQ. This CDR3 region has 16 residues. V lost 4 bases to trimming and J lost 7 bases; unmatched junction nucleotides: 14. CDR3 protein: CASSPRSGTGVGEQYF. DNA of the CDR3: TGCGCCAGCAGCCCCCGGAGCGGGACAGGGGTGGGGGAGCAGTACTTC.

The chain links TRBV6-2 or TRBV6-3 to TRBJ2-7; TRBD2 matches at 11 bases. The CDR3 covers 18 residues. The J segment lost 0 bases and the V segment lost 0 bases, leaving 7 bases of the junction unmatched. CDR1 MNHEY and CDR2 SVGEGT come from the germline V gene. CDR3 amino acids: CASSYSTSGRIPSYEQYF. The CDR3 DNA is TGTGCCAGCAGTTACTCCACTAGCGGGAGAATCCCCTCCTACGAGCAGTACTTC.